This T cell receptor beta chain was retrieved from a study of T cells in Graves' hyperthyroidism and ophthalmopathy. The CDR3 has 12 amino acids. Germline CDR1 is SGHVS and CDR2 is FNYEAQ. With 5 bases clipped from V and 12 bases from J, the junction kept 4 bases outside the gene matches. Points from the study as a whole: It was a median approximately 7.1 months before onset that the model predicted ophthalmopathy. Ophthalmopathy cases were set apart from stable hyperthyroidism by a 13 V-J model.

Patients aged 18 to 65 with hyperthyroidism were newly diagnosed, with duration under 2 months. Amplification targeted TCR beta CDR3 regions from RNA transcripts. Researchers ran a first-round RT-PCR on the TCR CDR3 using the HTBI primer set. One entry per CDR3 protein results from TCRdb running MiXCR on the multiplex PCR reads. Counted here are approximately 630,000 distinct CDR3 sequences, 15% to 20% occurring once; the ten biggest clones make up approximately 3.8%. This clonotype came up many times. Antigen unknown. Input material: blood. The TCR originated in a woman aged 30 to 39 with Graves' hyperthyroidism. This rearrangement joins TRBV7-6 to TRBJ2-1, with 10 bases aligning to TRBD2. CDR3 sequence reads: CASSASGSGQFF. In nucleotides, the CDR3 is TGTGCCAGCAGCGCTAGCGGGAGTGGGCAGTTCTTC.